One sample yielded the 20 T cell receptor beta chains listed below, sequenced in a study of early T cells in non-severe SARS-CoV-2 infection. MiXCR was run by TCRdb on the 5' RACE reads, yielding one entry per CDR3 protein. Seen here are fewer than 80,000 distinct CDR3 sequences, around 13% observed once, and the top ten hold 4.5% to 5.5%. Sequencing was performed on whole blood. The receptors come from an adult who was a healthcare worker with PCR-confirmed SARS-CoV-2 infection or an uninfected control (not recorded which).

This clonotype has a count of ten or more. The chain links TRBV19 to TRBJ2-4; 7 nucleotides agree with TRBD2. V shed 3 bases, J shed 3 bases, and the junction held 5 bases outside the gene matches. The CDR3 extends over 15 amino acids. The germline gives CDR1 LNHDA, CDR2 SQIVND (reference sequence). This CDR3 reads CASSITSVIKNIQYF. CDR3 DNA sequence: TGTGCCAGTAGTATTACTAGCGTAATCAAAAACATTCAGTACTTC.

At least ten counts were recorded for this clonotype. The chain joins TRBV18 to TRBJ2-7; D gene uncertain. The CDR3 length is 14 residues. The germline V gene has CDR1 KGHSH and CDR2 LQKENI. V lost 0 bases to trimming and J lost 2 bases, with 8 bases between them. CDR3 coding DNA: TGTGCCAGCTCACCACCGTTGCAGACCTACGAGCAGTACTTC. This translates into CASSPPLQTYEQYF.

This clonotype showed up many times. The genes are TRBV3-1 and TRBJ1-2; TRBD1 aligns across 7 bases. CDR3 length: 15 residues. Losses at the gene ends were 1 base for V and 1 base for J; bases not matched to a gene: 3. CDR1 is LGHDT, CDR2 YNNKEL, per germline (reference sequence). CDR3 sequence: CASSQAAGGNYGYTF. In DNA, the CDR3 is TGTGCCAGCAGCCAAGCGGCAGGGGGTAACTATGGCTACACCTTC.

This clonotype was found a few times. CDR3 protein: CASSPSQDSGNTIYF. In nucleotides, the CDR3 is TGTGCCAGCAGCCCCTCTCAAGACTCTGGAAACACCATATATTTT. The rearrangement joins TRBV9 to TRBJ1-3; D not resolved. Germline V gives CDR1 SGDLS, CDR2 YYNGEE. The CDR3 has 15 amino acids. Trimming left V 4 bases short and J 0 bases short, with 11 bases between.

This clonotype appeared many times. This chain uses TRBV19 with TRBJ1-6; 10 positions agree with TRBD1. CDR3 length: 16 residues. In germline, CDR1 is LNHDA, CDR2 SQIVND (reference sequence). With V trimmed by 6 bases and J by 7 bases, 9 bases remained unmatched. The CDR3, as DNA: TGTGCCAGTAGACCGACAGGGGGCGCCTCAAATTCACCCCTCCACTTT. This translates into CASRPTGGASNSPLHF.

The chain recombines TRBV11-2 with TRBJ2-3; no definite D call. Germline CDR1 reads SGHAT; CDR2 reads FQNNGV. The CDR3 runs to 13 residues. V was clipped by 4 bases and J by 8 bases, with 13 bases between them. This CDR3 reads CASSSLRGGTQYF. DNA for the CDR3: TGTGCCAGCAGCTCCCTTCGTGGCGGTACGCAGTATTTT. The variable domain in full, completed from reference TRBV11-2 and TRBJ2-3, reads EAGVAQSPRYKIIEKRQSVAFWCNPISGHATLYWYQQILGQGPKLLIQFQNNGVVDDSQLPKDRFSAERLKGVDSTLKIQPAKLEDSAVYLCASSSLRGGTQYFGPGTRLTVL.

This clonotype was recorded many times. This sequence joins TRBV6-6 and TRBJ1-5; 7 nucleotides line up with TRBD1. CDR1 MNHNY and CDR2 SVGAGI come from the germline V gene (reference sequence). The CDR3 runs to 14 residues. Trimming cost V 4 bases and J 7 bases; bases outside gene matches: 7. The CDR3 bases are TGTGCCAGCAGTTCCCCAGGGGGACGCCAGCCCCAGCATTTT. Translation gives CASSSPGGRQPQHF.

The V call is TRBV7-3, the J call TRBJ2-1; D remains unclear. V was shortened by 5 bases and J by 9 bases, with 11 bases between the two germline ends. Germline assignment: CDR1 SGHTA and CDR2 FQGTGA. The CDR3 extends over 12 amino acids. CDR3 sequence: CASSPNPGEQFF. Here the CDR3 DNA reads TGTGCCAGCAGCCCGAATCCCGGTGAGCAGTTCTTC.

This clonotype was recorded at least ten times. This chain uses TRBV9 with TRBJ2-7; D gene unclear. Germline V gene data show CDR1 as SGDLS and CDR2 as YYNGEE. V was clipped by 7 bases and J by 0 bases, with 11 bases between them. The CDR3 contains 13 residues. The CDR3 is CASSPSLSYEQYF. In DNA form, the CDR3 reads TGTGCCAGCTCCCCCAGCCTCTCCTACGAGCAGTACTTC.

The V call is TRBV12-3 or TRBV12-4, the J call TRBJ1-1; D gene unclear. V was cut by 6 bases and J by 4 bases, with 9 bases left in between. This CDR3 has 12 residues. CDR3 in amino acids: CASSLRVTEAFF. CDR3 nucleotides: TGTGCCAGCAGCCTTCGTGTCACTGAAGCTTTCTTT.

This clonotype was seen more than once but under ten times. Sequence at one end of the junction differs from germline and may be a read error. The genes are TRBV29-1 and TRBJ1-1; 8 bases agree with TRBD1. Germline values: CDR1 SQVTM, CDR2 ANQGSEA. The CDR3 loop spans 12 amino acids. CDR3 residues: CSVYRGYGEVFF. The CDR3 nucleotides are TGCAGCGTGTACAGGGGGTACGGTGAAGTTTTCTTT.

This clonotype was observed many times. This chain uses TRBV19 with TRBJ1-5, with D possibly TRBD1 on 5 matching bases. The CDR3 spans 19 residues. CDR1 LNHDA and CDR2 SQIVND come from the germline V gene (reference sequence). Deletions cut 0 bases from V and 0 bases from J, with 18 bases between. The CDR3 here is CASSIEARDYSYSNQPQHF. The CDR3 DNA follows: TGTGCCAGTAGTATAGAGGCCAGGGACTACTCCTATAGCAATCAGCCCCAGCATTTT.

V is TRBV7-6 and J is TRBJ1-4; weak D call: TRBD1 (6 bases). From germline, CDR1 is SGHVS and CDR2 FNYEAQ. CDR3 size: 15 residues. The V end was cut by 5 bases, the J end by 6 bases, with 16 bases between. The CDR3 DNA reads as TGTGCCAGCAGCGTACAGGGAAGGAGAGATGAAAAACTGTTTTTT. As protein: CASSVQGRRDEKLFF.

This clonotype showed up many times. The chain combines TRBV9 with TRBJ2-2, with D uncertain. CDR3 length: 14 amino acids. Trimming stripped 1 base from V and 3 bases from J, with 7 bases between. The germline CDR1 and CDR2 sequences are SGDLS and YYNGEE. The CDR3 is CASSVSPYTGELFF. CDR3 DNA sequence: TGTGCCAGCAGCGTAAGTCCCTACACCGGGGAGCTGTTTTTT. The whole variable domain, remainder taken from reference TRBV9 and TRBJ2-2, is DSGVTQTPKHLITATGQRVTLRCSPRSGDLSVYWYQQSLDQGLQFLIQYYNGEERAKGNILERFSAQQFPDLHSELNLSSLELGDSALYFCASSVSPYTGELFFGEGSRLTVL.

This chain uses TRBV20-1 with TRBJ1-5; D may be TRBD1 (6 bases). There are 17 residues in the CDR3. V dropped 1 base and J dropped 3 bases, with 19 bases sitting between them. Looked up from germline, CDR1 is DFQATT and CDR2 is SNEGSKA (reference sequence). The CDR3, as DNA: TGCAGTGCTAGAGCCACAGGGTGGCAATATGACAATCAGCCCCAGCATTTT. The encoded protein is CSARATGWQYDNQPQHF.

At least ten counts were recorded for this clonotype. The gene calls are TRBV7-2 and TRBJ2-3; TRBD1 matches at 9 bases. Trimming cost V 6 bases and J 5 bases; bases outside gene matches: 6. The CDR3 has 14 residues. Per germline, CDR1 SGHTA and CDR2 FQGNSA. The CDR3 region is CASRPTGGKDTQYF. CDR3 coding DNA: TGTGCCAGCAGACCCACAGGGGGCAAAGATACGCAGTATTTT.

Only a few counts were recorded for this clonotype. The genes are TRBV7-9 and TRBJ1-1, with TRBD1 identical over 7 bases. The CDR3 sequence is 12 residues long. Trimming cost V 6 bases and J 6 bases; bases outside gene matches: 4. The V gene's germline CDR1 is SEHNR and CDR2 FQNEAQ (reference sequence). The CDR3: CASSHQGAEAFF. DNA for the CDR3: TGTGCCAGCAGTCATCAGGGGGCTGAAGCTTTCTTT.

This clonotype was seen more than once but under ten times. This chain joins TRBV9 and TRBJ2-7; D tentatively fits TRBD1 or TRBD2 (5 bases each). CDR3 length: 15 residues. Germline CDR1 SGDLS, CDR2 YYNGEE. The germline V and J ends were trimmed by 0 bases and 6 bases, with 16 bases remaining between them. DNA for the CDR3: TGTGCCAGCAGCGTAGAGGGGACCCGCGCCCCCGAGCAGTACTTC. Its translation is CASSVEGTRAPEQYF.

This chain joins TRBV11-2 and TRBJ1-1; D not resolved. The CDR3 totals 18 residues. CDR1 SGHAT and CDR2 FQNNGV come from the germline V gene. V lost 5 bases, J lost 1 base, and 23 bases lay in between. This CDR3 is CASSPRRGGGEGNTEAFF. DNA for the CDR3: TGTGCCAGCAGCCCACGCCGGGGAGGAGGTGAGGGGAACACTGAAGCTTTCTTT.

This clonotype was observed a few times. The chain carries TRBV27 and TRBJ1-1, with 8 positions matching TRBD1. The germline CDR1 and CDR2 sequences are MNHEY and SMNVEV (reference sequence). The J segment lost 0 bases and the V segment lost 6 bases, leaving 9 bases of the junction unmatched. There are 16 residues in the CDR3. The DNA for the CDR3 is TGTGCCAGCAGGAGAGGGACAGGTAGTTTGAACACTGAAGCTTTCTTT. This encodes CASRRGTGSLNTEAFF.